This T cell receptor (beta chain) was found in a study of cytomegalovirus exposure and HLA in healthy donors. Study-wide findings and caveats: DRB1 had the most TCR associations and HLA-C the fewest, a later analysis found, with rates varying by HLA locus. Associated with HLA alleles at 0.05 false discovery rate in a later analysis were about 17,000 TCR beta sequences.

In regard to this clone: Its antigen is currently unknown.

PCR employed 60 Vbeta and 13 Jbeta primers. Sequenced by immunoSEQ multiplex PCR; TCRdb stores in-frame clones only, minus some. Its listing shows approximately 110,000 clones. Everyone who donated was a healthy bone marrow donor. V gave up 4 bases and J gave up 9 bases, with 19 bases separating them. The CDR3 is made up of 15 amino acids. Germline CDR1 reads SGHDN; CDR2 reads FVKESK. This TCR was recovered from a man younger than 35 in good health and CMV-seronegative. The rearrangement uses TRBV14 and TRBJ2-1; D is perhaps TRBD1 (5 bases). Sequencing was carried out using PBMCs. The chain's CDR3 is CASSLVHSRDGEQFF. The CDR3 nucleotides are TGTGCCAGCAGCCTAGTGCACTCCAGGGATGGTGAGCAGTTCTTC.